The 13 T cell receptor beta chains below all came from one sample that was sequenced in a study of blood T cell repertoires in COVID-19. Produced via immunoSEQ multiplex PCR; TCRdb's table is partial and in-frame only. The data contain about 100,000 clones, approximately 80% of them singletons. Sequenced input: peripheral blood. The receptor source for this set is a man between 65 and 85 years old with active or convalescent COVID-19.

V is TRBV6-6 and J is TRBJ1-2; tentatively, D is TRBD1 (5 bases). The V gene's germline CDR1 is MNHNY and CDR2 SVGAGI (reference sequence). This CDR3 region has 13 residues. Trimming left V 6 bases short and J 0 bases short, with 8 bases between. The CDR3 sequence: CASRSTANYGYTF. The CDR3 DNA reads as TGTGCCAGCAGGTCGACAGCTAACTATGGCTACACCTTC.

This clone is a singleton in its sample. The gene calls are TRBV9 and TRBJ2-7, with TRBD1 matching 8 bases. Germline CDR1 is SGDLS and CDR2 is YYNGEE. The V gene end was trimmed by 4 bases and the J gene end by 5 bases; junction bases not matched to a gene: 2. The CDR3 covers 12 residues. The CDR3 DNA reads as TGTGCCAGCAGCCCGACAGGGGACGAGCAGTACTTC. Amino acids: CASSPTGDEQYF.

The sample holds a few counts of this clone. The rearrangement links TRBV6-2 or TRBV6-3 to TRBJ2-7; D possibly corresponds to TRBD2 (6 bases). Germline V gene lookup returns CDR1 MNHEY and CDR2 SVGEGT. V lost 6 bases and J 6 bases, leaving 18 bases between the germline ends. This CDR3 is built from 14 residues. The CDR3 spells CASSREAGSLEQYF. The CDR3 DNA sequence: TGTGCCAGCAGCCGCGAGGCGGGATCGCTCGAGCAGTACTTC.

V is TRBV3-1 (or the pseudogene TRBV3-2) and J is TRBJ2-1; weak D call: TRBD1 (5 bases). The germline V gene has CDR1 LGHDT and CDR2 YNNKEL (reference sequence). The CDR3 runs to 13 residues. V was shortened by 3 bases and J by 10 bases, with 13 bases between the two germline ends. The CDR3 loop is CASSQGRSGEQFF. The CDR3 DNA follows: TGTGCCAGCAGCCAGGGGCGCTCTGGGGAGCAGTTCTTC.

The chain couples TRBV14 to TRBJ2-1; D gene uncertain. The CDR3 extends over 15 amino acids. The germline CDR1 and CDR2 sequences are SGHDN and FVKESK. Deletions cut 1 base from V and 6 bases from J, with 13 bases between. CDR3 coding DNA: TGTGCCAGCAGCCAAGGAGTCCCTCGTACCAATGAGCAGTTCTTC. Its protein product is CASSQGVPRTNEQFF.

V usage is TRBV5-6 and J usage is TRBJ2-1; the match to TRBD1 covers 7 bases. There are 16 residues in the CDR3. Trimming at V came to 4 bases and at J to 9 bases, leaving 16 bases not matched to a gene. Germline V gene data show CDR1 as SGHDT and CDR2 as YYEEEE. The CDR3 spells CASSPSPQGVYGEQFF. In DNA form, the CDR3 reads TGTGCCAGCAGCCCATCTCCTCAGGGGGTCTACGGTGAGCAGTTCTTC.

The genes are TRBV6-5 and TRBJ2-3; no clear D. From germline, CDR1 is MNHEY and CDR2 SVGAGI. This CDR3 is 13 amino acids long. Trimming removed 6 bases at V and 1 base at J, with 8 bases between. The CDR3 region is CASRPRGTDTQYF. The CDR3 DNA reads TGTGCCAGCAGACCCCGGGGCACAGATACGCAGTATTTT.

The chain carries TRBV3-1 (or the pseudogene TRBV3-2) and TRBJ2-7; no clear D gene. Germline V gene data show CDR1 as LGHDT and CDR2 as YNNKEL (reference sequence). The CDR3 contains 11 residues. The germline V and J ends were trimmed by 4 bases and 3 bases, with 4 bases remaining between them. This chain's CDR3 is CASSLRYEQYF. The CDR3 DNA reads as TGTGCCAGCAGCCTCCGCTACGAGCAGTACTTC.

The CDR3 region is CASRETGASYEQYF. CDR3 nucleotide sequence: TGTGCCAGCAGGGAGACAGGGGCCTCCTACGAGCAGTACTTC. The chain is built from TRBV25-1 and TRBJ2-7; 8 positions agree with TRBD1. V was pared by 6 bases and J by 0 bases, with 4 bases of the junction left unmatched. The CDR3 sequence is 14 residues long. Germline CDR1 is MGHDK and CDR2 is SYGVNS.

The chain uses TRBV7-2 and TRBJ2-7, with 7 bases aligning to TRBD1. Germline V gene data show CDR1 as SGHTA and CDR2 as FQGNSA. V shed 7 bases, J shed 0 bases, and the junction held 0 bases outside the gene matches. The CDR3 has 12 amino acids. The CDR3 sequence: CASTGGSYEQYF. The CDR3 DNA is TGTGCCAGCACAGGGGGCTCCTACGAGCAGTACTTC.

CDR3 sequence (DNA): TGTGCCAGCAGCCCTCGTCAGGCTAGCGGAGACGAGCAGTACTTC. Protein sequence: CASSPRQASGDEQYF. The chain combines TRBV27 with TRBJ2-7, with TRBD2 matching over 7 bases. Germline V CDR1 and CDR2: MNHEY, SMNVEV (reference sequence). The V gene end was trimmed by 6 bases and the J gene end by 5 bases; junction bases not matched to a gene: 13. The length of the CDR3 is 15 residues.

V is TRBV12-3 or TRBV12-4 and J is TRBJ1-4; TRBD1 is a possible D gene (5 bases). The CDR3 is made up of 11 amino acids. Trimming pared 8 bases from V and 10 bases from J, leaving 11 bases between. CDR3: CASLGRGKLFF. The CDR3 DNA sequence: TGTGCCAGCCTCGGGAGGGGAAAACTGTTTTTT.

The chain combines TRBV4-1 with TRBJ2-3; D is possibly TRBD2 (6 bases). The CDR3 has 14 amino acids. V was shortened by 4 bases and J by 1 base, with 9 bases between the two germline ends. Germline V lookup: CDR1 MGHRA, CDR2 YSYEKL. Written as DNA, the CDR3 is TGCGCCAGCAGCCTGTCGGGAGGCACAGATACGCAGTATTTT. Its protein product is CASSLSGGTDTQYF.